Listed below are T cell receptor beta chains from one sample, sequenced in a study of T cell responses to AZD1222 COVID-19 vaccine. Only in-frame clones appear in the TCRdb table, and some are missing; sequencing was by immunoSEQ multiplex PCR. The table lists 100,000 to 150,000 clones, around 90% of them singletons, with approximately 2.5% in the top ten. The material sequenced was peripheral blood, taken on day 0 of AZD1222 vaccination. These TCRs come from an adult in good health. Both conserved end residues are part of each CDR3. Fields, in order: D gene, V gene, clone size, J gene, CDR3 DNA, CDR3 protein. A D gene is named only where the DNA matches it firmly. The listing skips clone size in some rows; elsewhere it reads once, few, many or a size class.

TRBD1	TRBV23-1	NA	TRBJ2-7	TGCGCCAGCAGTCAATGGAAGTCCCCAAGGACAGGCACCCCCTACGAGCAGTACTTC	CASSQWKSPRTGTPYEQYF
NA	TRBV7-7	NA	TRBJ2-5	TGTGCCAGCAGCTTACGGCCAGGGTACGGGGCCGAGACCCAGTACTTC	CASSLRPGYGAETQYF
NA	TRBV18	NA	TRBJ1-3	TGTGCCAGCTCACCAATCCTTGGCGGCAACTCTGGAAACACCATATATTTT	CASSPILGGNSGNTIYF
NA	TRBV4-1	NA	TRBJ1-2	TGCGCCAGCAGCCAAGGGACCATTTTTGGTGGCTACACCTTC	CASSQGTIFGGYTF
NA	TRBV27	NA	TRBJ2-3	TGTGCCAGCAGTTTGAGACCGGGATACACAGATACGCAGTATTTT	CASSLRPGYTDTQYF
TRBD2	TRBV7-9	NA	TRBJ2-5	TGTGCCAGCAGCCGACTTAGCGGGAGTGGTGAGACCCAGTACTTC	CASSRLSGSGETQYF
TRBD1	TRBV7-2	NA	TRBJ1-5	TGTGCCAGCAGCTTGGGGGCAGGGGGCTTACAGCCCCAGCATTTT	CASSLGAGGLQPQHF
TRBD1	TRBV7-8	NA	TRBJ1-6	TGTGCCAGCAGCCAAACCCCAGGGGGTAATTCACCCCTCCACTTT	CASSQTPGGNSPLHF
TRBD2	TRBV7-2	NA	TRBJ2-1	TGTGCCAGCAGCTCACCTTTAATGACTAGCGGGTCCTACAATGAGCAGTTCTTC	CASSSPLMTSGSYNEQFF
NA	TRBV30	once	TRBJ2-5	TGTGCCTGGGCAGAGGAGGGGTCCGGAGAGACCCAGTACTTC	CAWAEEGSGETQYF
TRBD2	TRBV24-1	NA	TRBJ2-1	TGTGCCACCAGTGATAATGGGCGGGAGAGTCCCGCCCGTTACAATGAGCAGTTCTTC	CATSDNGRESPARYNEQFF
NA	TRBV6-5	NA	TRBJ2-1	TGTGCCAGCGCAGTAGGGTCCTACAATGAGCAGTTCTTC	CASAVGSYNEQFF
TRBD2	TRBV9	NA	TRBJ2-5	TGTGCCAGCAGCGTAAGGACTAGCGGGAGTCTGGTGGAGACCCAGTACTTC	CASSVRTSGSLVETQYF
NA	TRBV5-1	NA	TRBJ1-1	TGCGCCAGCAGCTTGGCCACGACCCTGGGGACTGAAGCTTTCTTT	CASSLATTLGTEAFF
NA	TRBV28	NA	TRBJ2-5	TGTGCCAGCAGTCTACAGGGTTGGACGGAAGAGACCCAGTACTTC	CASSLQGWTEETQYF
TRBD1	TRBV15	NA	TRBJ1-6	TGTGCCACCAGCAGAGTTTGGATTGATTGGACAGGGGATAATTCACCCCTCCACTTT	CATSRVWIDWTGDNSPLHF
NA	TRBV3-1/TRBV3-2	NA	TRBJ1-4	TGTGCCAGCAGCGAAGGGGGGACTAATGAAAAACTGTTTTTT	CASSEGGTNEKLFF
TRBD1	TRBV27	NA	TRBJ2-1	TGTGCCAGCAGTTATTTCGGGACAGGGGGTGGGAATGAGCAGTTCTTC	CASSYFGTGGGNEQFF
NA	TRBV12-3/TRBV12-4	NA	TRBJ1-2	TGTGCCAGCAGTCTGGGGGTCCCCGGGGACTACACCTTC	CASSLGVPGDYTF
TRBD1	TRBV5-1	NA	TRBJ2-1	TGCGCCAGCAGCTTGGAGTACAGGGGTAAAAATGAGCAGTTCTTC	CASSLEYRGKNEQFF
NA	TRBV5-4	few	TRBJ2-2	TGTGCCAGCAGGATGAGCGGGAACACCGGGGAGCTGTTTTTT	CASRMSGNTGELFF
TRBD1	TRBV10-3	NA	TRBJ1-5	TGTGCCATCAGTGACGAACAGGGGGCCCAGCCCCAGCATTTT	CAISDEQGAQPQHF
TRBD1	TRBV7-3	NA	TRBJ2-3	TGTGCCAGCAGCTTAACAGGGGGCGCAACAGATACGCAGTATTTT	CASSLTGGATDTQYF
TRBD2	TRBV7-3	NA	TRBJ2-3	TGTGCCAGCAGCCTAAGCGGGAGGTCCCACACAGATACGCAGTATTTT	CASSLSGRSHTDTQYF
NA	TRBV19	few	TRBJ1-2	TGTGCCAGTAGTACCAATCTTTTGGGGCCCCACCATTATGGCTACACCTTC	CASSTNLLGPHHYGYTF
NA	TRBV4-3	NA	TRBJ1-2	TGCGCCAGCAGCCTCGACGGCTCGGGAGGCTACACCTTC	CASSLDGSGGYTF
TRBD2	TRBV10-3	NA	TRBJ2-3	TGTGCCATCAGTGAAACTAGCGGGAGGGCCGGGGCAGATACGCAGTATTTT	CAISETSGRAGADTQYF
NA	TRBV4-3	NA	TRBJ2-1	TGCGCCAGCAGCCAAGATTGGGGGAGTAATTACAATGAGCAGTTCTTC	CASSQDWGSNYNEQFF
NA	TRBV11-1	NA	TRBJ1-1	TGTGCCAGCAGCTCCGGACGGAGCATGAACACTGAAGCTTTCTTT	CASSSGRSMNTEAFF
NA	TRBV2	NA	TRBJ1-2	TGTGCCAGCAGTGCGACGACGGTTAACTATGGCTACACCTTC	CASSATTVNYGYTF
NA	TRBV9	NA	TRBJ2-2	TGTGCCAGCAGCGTGACTAAAGGCGGGGAGCTGTTTTTT	CASSVTKGGELFF
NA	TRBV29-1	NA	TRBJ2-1	TGCAGCGTTGAGAGTCAGATTCTCTCCTACAATGAGCAGTTCTTC	CSVESQILSYNEQFF
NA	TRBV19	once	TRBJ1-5	TGTGCCGCCGACGACAGTGAGCCCTTGGATCAGCCCCAGCATTTT	CAADDSEPLDQPQHF
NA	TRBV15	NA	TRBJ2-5	TGTGCCACCAGCAGAGGCTGGGAGACCCAGTACTTC	CATSRGWETQYF
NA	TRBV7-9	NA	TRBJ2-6	TGTGCCAGCAGCTTAGATGGGGCCAACGTCCTGACTTTC	CASSLDGANVLTF
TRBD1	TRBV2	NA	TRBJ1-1	TGTGCCAGCATCGAGCGATCCGGGACAGGGCACACTGAAGCTTTCTTT	CASIERSGTGHTEAFF
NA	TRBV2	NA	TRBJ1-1	TGTGCCAGCAGAGATATTCCTGGGCAGTTGAACACTGAAGCTTTCTTT	CASRDIPGQLNTEAFF
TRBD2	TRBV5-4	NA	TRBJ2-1	TGTGCCAGCAGCCAAGGATGGCTAGCGGACAATGAGCAGTTCTTC	CASSQGWLADNEQFF
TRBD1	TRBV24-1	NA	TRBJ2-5	TGTGCCACCAGTGATTCCAGGACAGGGGGCGTTGAGACCCAGTACTTC	CATSDSRTGGVETQYF
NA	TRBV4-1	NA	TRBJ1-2	TGCGCCAGAATGACGTTCATACAGGTTCCCGCGCCCGGCTACACCTTC	CARMTFIQVPAPGYTF
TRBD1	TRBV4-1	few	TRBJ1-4	TGCGCCAGCAGGGAAACAGGGGGCCGGGAAAAACTGTTTTTT	CASRETGGREKLFF
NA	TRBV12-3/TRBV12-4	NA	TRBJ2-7	TGTGCCAGCAGCTCCTCTCCCTACGAGCAGTACTTC	CASSSSPYEQYF
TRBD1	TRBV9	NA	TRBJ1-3	TGTGCCAGCAGCGCCAGACAGGGGCAAGGCTCTGGAAACACCATATATTTT	CASSARQGQGSGNTIYF
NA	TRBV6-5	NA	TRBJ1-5	TGTGCCAGCAGTTCAGGGACGGGAAATCAGCCCCAGCATTTT	CASSSGTGNQPQHF
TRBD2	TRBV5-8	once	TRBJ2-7	TGTGCCAGCAGCTGGTCGCTAGCGGGCAAAGAGCAGTACTTC	CASSWSLAGKEQYF
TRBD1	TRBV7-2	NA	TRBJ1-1	TGTGCCAGCAGCTTAGCCTCGACAGGGACTACTGAAGCTTTCTTT	CASSLASTGTTEAFF
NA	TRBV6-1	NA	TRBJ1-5	TGTGCCAGCAGTGATAAGGGTCGAACTCTCAATCAGCCCCAGCATTTT	CASSDKGRTLNQPQHF
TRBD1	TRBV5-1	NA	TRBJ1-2	TGCGCCAGCAGCCCGGACAGGGGGAACTATGGCTACACCTTC	CASSPDRGNYGYTF
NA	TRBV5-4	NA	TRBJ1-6	TGTGCCAGCAGCTTGGAGGGAGACTCACCCCTCCACTTT	CASSLEGDSPLHF
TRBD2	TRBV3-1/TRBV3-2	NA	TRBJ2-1	TGTGCCAGCAGCCGGTTAGCGGGCAGCTCCTACAATGAGCAGTTCTTC	CASSRLAGSSYNEQFF
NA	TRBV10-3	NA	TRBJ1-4	TGTGCCATCAGTACAGGGATTGGGGCTAATGAAAAACTGTTTTTT	CAISTGIGANEKLFF